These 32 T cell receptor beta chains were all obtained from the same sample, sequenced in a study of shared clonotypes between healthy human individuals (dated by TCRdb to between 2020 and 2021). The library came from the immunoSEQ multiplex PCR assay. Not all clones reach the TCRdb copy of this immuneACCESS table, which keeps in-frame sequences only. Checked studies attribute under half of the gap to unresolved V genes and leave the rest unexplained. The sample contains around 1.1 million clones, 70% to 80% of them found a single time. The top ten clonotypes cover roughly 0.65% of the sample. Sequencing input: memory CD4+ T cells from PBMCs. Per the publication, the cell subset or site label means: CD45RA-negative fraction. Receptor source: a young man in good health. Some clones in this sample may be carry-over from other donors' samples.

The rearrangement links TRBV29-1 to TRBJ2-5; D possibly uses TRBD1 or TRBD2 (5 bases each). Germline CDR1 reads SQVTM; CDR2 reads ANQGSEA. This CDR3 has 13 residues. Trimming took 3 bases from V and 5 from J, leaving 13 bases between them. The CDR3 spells CSVDWGFEETQYF. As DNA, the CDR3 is TGCAGCGTTGATTGGGGGTTCGAGGAGACCCAGTACTTC.

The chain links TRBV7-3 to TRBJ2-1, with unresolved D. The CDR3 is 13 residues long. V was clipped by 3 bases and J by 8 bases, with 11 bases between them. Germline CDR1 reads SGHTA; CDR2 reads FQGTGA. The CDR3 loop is CASSFSRSHEQFF. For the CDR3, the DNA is TGTGCCAGCAGCTTTTCTAGGAGCCATGAGCAGTTCTTC.

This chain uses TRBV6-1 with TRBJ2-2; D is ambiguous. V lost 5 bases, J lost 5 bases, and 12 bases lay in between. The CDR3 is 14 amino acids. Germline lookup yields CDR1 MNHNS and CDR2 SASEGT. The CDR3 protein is CASSLGPGTGELFF. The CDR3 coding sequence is TGTGCCAGCAGTCTAGGGCCTGGGACCGGGGAGCTGTTTTTT.

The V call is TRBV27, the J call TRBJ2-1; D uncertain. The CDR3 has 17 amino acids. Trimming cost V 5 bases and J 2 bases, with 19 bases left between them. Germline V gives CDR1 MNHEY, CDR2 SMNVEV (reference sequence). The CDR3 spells CASSTRAQGKPYNEQFF. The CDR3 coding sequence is TGTGCCAGCAGTACCCGGGCCCAAGGGAAACCCTACAATGAGCAGTTCTTC.

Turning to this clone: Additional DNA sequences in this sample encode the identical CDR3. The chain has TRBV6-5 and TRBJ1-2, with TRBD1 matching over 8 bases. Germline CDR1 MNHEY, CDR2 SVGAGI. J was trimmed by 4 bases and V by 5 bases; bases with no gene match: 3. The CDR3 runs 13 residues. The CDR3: CASSPDRGYGYTF. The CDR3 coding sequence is TGTGCCAGCAGTCCCGACAGGGGCTATGGCTACACCTTC.

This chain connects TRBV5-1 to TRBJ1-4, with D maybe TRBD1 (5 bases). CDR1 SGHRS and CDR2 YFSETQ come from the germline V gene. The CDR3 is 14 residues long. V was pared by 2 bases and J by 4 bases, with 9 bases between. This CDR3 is CASSFGTLNEKLFF. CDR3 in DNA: TGCGCCAGCAGCTTCGGGACCCTTAATGAAAAACTGTTTTTT.

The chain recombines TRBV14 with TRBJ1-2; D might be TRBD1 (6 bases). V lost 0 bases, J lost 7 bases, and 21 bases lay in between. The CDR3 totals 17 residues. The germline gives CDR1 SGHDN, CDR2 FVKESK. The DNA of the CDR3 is TGTGCCAGCAGCCAAGAAGCCCTGGACAGCCTCTTGTCTGGCTACACCTTC. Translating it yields CASSQEALDSLLSGYTF.

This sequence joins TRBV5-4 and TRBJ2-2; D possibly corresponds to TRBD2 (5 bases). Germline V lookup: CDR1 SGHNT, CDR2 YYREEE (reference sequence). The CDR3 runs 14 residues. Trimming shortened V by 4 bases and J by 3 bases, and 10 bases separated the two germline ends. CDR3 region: CASSREIHTGELFF. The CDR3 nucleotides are TGTGCCAGCAGCCGGGAAATTCACACCGGGGAGCTGTTTTTT.

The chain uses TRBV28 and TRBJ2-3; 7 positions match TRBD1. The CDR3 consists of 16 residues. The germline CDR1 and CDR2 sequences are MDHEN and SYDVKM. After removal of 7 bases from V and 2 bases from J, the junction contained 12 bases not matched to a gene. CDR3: CASTPLPGQSTDTQYF. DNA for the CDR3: TGTGCCAGCACTCCACTTCCGGGACAGTCCACAGATACGCAGTATTTT.

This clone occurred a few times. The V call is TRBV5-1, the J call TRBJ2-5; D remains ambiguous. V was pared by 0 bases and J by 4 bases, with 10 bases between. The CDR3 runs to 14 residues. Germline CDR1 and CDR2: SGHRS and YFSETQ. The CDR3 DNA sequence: TGCGCCAGCAGCTTGGCCCAGAGTGGAGAGACCCAGTACTTC. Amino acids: CASSLAQSGETQYF.

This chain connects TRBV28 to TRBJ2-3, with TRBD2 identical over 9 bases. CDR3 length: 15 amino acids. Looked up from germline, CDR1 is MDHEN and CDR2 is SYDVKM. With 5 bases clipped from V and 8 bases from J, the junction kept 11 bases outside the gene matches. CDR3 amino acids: CASSGLAGALTTQYF. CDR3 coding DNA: TGTGCCAGCAGTGGGTTAGCGGGAGCATTAACTACGCAGTATTTT.

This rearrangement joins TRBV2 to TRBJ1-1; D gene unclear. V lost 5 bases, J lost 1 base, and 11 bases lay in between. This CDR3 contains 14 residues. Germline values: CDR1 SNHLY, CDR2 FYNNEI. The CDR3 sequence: CASSRRKANTEAFF. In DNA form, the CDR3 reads TGTGCCAGCAGTCGCCGCAAAGCGAACACTGAAGCTTTCTTT.

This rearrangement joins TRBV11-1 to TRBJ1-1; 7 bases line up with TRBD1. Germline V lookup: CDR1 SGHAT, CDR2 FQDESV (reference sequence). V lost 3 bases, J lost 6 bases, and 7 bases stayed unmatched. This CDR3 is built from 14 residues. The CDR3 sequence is CASSFRQGTSEAFF. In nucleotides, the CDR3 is TGTGCCAGCAGCTTCCGACAGGGAACCTCTGAAGCTTTCTTT.

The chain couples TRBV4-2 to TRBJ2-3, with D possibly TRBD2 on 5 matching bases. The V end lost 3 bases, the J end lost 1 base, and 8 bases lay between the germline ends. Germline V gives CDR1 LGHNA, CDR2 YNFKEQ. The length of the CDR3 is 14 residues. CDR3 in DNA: TGTGCCAGCAGCCAGGAGGTGGGCACAGATACGCAGTATTTT. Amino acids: CASSQEVGTDTQYF.

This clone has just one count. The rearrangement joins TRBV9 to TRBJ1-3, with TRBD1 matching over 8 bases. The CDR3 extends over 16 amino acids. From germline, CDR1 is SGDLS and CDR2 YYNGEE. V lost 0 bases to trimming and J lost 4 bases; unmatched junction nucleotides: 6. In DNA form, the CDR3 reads TGTGCCAGCAGCGTAGGCCAGGGGGCTGGAGGAAACACCATATATTTT. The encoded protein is CASSVGQGAGGNTIYF. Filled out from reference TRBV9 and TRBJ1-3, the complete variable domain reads DSGVTQTPKHLITATGQRVTLRCSPRSGDLSVYWYQQSLDQGLQFLIQYYNGEERAKGNILERFSAQQFPDLHSELNLSSLELGDSALYFCASSVGQGAGGNTIYFGEGSWLTVV.

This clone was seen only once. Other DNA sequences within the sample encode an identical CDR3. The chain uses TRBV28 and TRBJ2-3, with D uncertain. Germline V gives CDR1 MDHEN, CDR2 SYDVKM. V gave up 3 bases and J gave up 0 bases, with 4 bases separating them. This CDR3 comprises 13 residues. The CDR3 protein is CASSLRSTDTQYF. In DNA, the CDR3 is TGTGCCAGCAGTTTGAGGAGCACAGATACGCAGTATTTT.

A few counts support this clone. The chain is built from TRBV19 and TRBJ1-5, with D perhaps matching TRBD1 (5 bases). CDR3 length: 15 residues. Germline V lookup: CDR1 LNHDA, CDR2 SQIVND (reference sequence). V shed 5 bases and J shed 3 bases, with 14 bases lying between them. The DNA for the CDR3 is TGTGCCAGTAGTGCGTCGGGGCGCAACAATCAGCCCCAGCATTTT. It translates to CASSASGRNNQPQHF.

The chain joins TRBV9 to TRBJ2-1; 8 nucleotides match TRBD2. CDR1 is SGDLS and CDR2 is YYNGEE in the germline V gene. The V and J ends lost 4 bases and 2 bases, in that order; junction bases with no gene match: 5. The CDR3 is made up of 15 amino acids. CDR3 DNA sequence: TGTGCCAGCAGCCTTAGCGGGAACCCCTACAATGAGCAGTTCTTC. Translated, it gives CASSLSGNPYNEQFF.

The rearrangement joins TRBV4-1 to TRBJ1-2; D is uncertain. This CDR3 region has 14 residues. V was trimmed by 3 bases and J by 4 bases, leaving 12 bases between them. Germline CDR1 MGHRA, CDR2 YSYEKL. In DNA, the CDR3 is TGCGCCAGCAGCCAGCCCGGATCTCTCTATGGCTACACCTTC. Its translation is CASSQPGSLYGYTF.

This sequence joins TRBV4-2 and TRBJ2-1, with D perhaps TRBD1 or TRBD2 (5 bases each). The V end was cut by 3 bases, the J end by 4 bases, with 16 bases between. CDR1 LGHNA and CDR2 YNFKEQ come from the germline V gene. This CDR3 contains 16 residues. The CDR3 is CASSHRGAVNYNEQFF. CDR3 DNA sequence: TGTGCCAGCAGCCACCGGGGCGCTGTAAATTACAATGAGCAGTTCTTC.

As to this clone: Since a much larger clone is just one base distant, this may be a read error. The chain's CDR3 is CASSFPNQPQHF. The DNA for the CDR3 is TGTGCCAGCAGCTTTCCCAATCAGCCCCAGCATTTT. The chain employs TRBV7-2 and TRBJ1-5; D is uncertain. CDR3 length: 12 residues. Trimming shortened V by 3 bases and J by 3 bases, and 3 bases separated the two germline ends. Per the germline V gene, CDR1 is SGHTA and CDR2 is FQGNSA.

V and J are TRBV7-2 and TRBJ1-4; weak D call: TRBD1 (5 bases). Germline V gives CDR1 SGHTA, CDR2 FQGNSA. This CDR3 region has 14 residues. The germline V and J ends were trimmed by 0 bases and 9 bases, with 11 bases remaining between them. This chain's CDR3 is CASSLARGGKKLFF. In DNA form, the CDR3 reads TGTGCCAGCAGCTTAGCGCGGGGCGGGAAAAAACTGTTTTTT.

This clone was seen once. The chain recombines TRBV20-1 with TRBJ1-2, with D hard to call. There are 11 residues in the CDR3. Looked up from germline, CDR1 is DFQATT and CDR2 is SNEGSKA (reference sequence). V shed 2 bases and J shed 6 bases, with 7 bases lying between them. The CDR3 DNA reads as TGCAGTGCTAGAACGCTGGATGGCTACACCTTC. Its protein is CSARTLDGYTF.

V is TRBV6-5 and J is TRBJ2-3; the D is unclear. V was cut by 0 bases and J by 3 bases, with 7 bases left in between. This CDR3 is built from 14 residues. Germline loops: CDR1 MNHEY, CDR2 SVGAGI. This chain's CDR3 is CASSYSEETDTQYF. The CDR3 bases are TGTGCCAGCAGTTACTCAGAGGAGACAGATACGCAGTATTTT.

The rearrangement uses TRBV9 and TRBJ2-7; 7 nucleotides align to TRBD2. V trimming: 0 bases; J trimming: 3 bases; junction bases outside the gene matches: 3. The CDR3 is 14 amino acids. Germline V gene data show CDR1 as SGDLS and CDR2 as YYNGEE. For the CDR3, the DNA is TGTGCCAGCAGCGTAGATCCTAGCGGCTACGAGCAGTACTTC. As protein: CASSVDPSGYEQYF.

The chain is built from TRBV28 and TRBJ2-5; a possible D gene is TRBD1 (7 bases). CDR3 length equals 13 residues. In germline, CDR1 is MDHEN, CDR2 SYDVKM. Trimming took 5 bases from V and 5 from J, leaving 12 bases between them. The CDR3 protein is CASSGGGIETQYF. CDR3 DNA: TGTGCCAGCAGTGGAGGGGGCATCGAGACCCAGTACTTC.

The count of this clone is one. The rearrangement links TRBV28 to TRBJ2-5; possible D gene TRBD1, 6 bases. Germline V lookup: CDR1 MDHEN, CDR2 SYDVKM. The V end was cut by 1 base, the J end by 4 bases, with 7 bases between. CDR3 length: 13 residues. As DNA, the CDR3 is TGTGCCAGCAGTTTATCACAGGGAGAGACCCAGTACTTC. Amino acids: CASSLSQGETQYF.

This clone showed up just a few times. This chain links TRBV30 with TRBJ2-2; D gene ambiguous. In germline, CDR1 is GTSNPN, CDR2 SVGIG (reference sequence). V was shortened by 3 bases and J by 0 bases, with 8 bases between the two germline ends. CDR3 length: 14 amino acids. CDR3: CAWRARPNTGELFF. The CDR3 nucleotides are TGTGCCTGGAGGGCCAGACCGAACACCGGGGAGCTGTTTTTT.

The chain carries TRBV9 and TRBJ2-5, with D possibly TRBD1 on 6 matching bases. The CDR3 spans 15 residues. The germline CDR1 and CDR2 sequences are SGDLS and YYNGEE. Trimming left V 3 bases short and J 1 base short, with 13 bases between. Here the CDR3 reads CASSGRGTIQETQYF. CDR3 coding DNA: TGTGCCAGCAGCGGTAGGGGGACCATCCAAGAGACCCAGTACTTC. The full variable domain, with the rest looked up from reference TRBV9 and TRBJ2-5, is DSGVTQTPKHLITATGQRVTLRCSPRSGDLSVYWYQQSLDQGLQFLIQYYNGEERAKGNILERFSAQQFPDLHSELNLSSLELGDSALYFCASSGRGTIQETQYFGPGTRLLVL.

Here the CDR3 reads CASSRRNMNTEAFF. The CDR3 coding sequence is TGTGCCAGCAGTAGGAGAAACATGAACACTGAAGCTTTCTTT. V usage is TRBV2 and J usage is TRBJ1-1; D unresolved. V lost 5 bases, J lost 0 bases, and 10 bases lay in between. The germline V gene has CDR1 SNHLY and CDR2 FYNNEI. This CDR3 comprises 14 residues.

This CDR3 is CASSSLWDTNTGELFF. The CDR3, as DNA: TGTGCCAGCAGCTCCCTGTGGGACACGAACACCGGGGAGCTGTTTTTT. The J gene is TRBJ2-2, the V gene TRBV11-2, with D possibly TRBD1 on 6 matching bases. Germline CDR1 is SGHAT and CDR2 is FQNNGV. V was shortened by 4 bases and J by 0 bases, with 12 bases between the two germline ends. There are 16 residues in the CDR3.

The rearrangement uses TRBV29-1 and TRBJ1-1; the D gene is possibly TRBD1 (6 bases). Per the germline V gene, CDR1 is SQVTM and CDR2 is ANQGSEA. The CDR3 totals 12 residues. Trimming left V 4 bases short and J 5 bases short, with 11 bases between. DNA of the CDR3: TGCAGCGTTGTGGGAGGACAGACTGAAGCTTTCTTT. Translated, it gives CSVVGGQTEAFF.